This T cell receptor (beta chain) was captured by sequencing in a study of cytomegalovirus exposure and HLA in healthy donors. The CDR3 has 18 residues. V gave up 4 bases and J gave up 6 bases; unmatched junction bases: 17. Germline values: CDR1 SEHNR, CDR2 FQNEAQ (reference sequence). Notes on this clone: Its antigen is unidentified.

The study ran its PCR with 60 Vbeta and 13 Jbeta primers. The method was immunoSEQ multiplex PCR; TCRdb's version includes in-frame clones alone and lacks a portion of them. The sample has roughly 190,000 clones, more than 75% seen once; the top ten hold around 1.5%. Study observations and caveats: Researchers reportedly found TCR beta sequences accurately predicted most subjects' HLA-A and HLA-B alleles. Researchers reported that three CMV-associated chains were confirmed in vitro as CMV antigen-specific.

Input material: PBMCs. This sequence was found in a woman aged 50 to 65 in good health and CMV-seronegative. The V and J genes are TRBV7-9 and TRBJ2-7, with TRBD2 matching 11 bases. CDR3 nucleotide sequence: TGTGCCAGCAGCTCCACCGGGGCTAGCGGGAGGAATTTTGGCGAGCAGTACTTC. Translation gives CASSSTGASGRNFGEQYF.